This TCR beta chain was sequenced in a study of T-cell reconstitution after alpha-beta-depleted transplantation in children. A TCRbeta library incorporating unique molecular identifiers was prepared. Via MiXCR, TCRdb re-called the PCR reads, giving one row per CDR3 protein. The repertoire holds about 980,000 distinct CDR3 sequences, under 30% seen once, with about 28% in the top ten. Study results and limitations: At the one-year point after transplant, T-cell counts and TCRbeta diversity were found to come mostly from T cells that had been newly produced. Some patients showed high day-60 TCRbeta diversity, which derived from surviving recipient T cells and thymic progenitors. Alpha-beta T cells about two months after transplant reportedly derived from several hundred expanded graft clones.

The V gene's germline CDR1 is SGHRS and CDR2 YFSETQ. V lost 6 bases and J lost 4, with 23 bases in between. The length of the CDR3 is 18 residues. Regarding this clonotype: The antigen is not known.

The origin of this receptor is a boy in the first two years of life who had a stem cell transplant for SCID, so the T cells may come from the graft donor. Sample: PBMCs, mostly from graft donor cells, taken 360 days after TCRalphabeta/CD19-depleted stem cell transplant. The chain combines TRBV5-1 with TRBJ2-6; TRBD2 might be the D (6 bases). The CDR3 sequence is CASTRSAVGGNGANVLTF. In DNA form, the CDR3 reads TGCGCCAGCACCCGCAGTGCAGTCGGGGGTAACGGGGCCAACGTCCTGACTTTC.